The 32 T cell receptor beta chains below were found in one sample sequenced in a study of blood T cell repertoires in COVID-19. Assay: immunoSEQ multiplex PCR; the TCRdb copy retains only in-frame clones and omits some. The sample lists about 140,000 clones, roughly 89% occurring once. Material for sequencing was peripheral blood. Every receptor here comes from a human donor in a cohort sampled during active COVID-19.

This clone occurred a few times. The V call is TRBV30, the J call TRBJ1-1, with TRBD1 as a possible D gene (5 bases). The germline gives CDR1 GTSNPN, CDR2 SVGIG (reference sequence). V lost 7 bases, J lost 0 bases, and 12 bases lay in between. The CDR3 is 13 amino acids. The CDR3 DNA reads TGTGCCTTAACCAGGGTTCTGAACACTGAAGCTTTCTTT. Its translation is CALTRVLNTEAFF. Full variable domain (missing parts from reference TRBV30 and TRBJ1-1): SQTIHQWPATLVQPVGSPLSLECTVEGTSNPNLYWYRQAAGRGLQLLFYSVGIGQISSEVPQNLSASRPQDRQFILSSKKLLLSDSGFYLCALTRVLNTEAFFGQGTRLTVV.

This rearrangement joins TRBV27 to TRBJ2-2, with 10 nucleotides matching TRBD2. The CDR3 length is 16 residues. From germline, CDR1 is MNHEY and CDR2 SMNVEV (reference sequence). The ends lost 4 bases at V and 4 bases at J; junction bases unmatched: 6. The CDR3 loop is CASSSSSGSVTGELFF. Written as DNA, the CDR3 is TGTGCCAGCAGTTCCTCTAGCGGGAGTGTCACCGGGGAGCTGTTTTTT.

DNA for the CDR3: TGTGCCAGCAGTTTACCGCCGGGGACAACCCGCAGGCAGCGGGAGCAGTACTTC. Amino acids: CASSLPPGTTRRQREQYF. J is TRBJ2-7 and V is TRBV28, with a weak D call TRBD1 (6 bases). Germline V gives CDR1 MDHEN, CDR2 SYDVKM. CDR3 size: 18 residues. Trimming left V 2 bases short and J 7 bases short, with 27 bases between.

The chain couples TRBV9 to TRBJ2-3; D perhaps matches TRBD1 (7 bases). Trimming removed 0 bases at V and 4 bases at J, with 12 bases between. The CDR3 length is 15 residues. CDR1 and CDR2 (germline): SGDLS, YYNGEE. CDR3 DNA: TGTGCCAGCAGCGTAGGCGGCAGGGGGGCAGATACGCAGTATTTT. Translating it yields CASSVGGRGADTQYF.

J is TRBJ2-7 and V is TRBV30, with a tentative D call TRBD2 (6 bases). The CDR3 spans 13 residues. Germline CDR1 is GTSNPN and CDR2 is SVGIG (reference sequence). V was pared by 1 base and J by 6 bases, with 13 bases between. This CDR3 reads CAWSGGTGSEQYF. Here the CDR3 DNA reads TGTGCCTGGAGTGGCGGGACTGGAAGCGAGCAGTACTTC.

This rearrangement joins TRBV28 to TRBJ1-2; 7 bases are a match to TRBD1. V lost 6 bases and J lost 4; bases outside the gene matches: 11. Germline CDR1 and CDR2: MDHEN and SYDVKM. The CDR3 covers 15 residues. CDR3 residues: CASRYPQGSSYGYTF. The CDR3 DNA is TGTGCCAGCAGATACCCACAGGGGAGTAGCTATGGCTACACCTTC.

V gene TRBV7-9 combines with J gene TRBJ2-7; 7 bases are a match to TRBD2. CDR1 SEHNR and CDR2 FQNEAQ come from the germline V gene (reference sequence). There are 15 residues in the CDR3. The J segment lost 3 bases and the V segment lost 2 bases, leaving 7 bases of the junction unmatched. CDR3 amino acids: CASSLSASGNYEQYF. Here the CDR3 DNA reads TGTGCCAGCAGCTTATCGGCTAGCGGAAACTACGAGCAGTACTTC.

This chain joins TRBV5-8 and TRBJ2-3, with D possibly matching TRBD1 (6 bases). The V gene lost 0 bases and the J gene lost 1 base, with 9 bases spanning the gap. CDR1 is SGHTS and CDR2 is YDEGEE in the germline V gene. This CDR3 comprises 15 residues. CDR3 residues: CASSLVAGGTDTQYF. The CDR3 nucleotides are TGTGCCAGCAGCTTGGTTGCAGGGGGCACAGATACGCAGTATTTT.

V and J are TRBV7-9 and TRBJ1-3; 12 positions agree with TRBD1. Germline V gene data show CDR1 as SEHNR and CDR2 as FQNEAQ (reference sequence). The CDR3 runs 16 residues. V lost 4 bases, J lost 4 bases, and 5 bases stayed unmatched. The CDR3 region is CASSSGQGARGNTIYF. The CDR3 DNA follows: TGTGCCAGCAGCTCGGGACAGGGGGCAAGAGGAAACACCATATATTTT. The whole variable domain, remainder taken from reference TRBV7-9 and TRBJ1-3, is DTGVSQNPRHKITKRGQNVTFRCDPISEHNRLYWYRQTLGQGPEFLTYFQNEAQLEKSRLLSDRFSAERPKGSFSTLEIQRTEQGDSAMYLCASSSGQGARGNTIYFGEGSWLTVV.

The CDR3 bases are TGCGCCAGCAGCCGAGAGACAGATACGCAGTATTTT. It specifies CASSRETDTQYF. This chain uses TRBV5-1 with TRBJ2-3; no reliable D call. CDR1 is SGHRS and CDR2 is YFSETQ in the germline V gene. The V end was cut by 4 bases, the J end by 3 bases, with 6 bases between. The CDR3 covers 12 residues.

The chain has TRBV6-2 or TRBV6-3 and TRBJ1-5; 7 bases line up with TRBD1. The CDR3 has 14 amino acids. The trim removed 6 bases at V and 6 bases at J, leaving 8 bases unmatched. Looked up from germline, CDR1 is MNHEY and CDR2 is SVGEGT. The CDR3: CASRPGTVFQPQHF. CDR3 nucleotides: TGTGCCAGCAGACCTGGGACAGTATTTCAGCCCCAGCATTTT.

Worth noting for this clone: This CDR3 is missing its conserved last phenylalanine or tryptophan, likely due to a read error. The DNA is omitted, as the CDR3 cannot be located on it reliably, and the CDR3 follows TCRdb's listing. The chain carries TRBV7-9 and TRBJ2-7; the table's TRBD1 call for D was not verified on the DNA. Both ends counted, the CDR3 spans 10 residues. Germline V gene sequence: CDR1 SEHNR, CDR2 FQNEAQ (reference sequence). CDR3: CASRTGGCVG.

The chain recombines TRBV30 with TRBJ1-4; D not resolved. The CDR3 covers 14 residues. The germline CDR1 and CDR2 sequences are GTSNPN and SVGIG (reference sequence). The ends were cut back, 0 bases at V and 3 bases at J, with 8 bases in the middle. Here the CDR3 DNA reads TGTGCCTGGAGTGTCTTTGGGCCTAATGAAAAACTGTTTTTT. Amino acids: CAWSVFGPNEKLFF.

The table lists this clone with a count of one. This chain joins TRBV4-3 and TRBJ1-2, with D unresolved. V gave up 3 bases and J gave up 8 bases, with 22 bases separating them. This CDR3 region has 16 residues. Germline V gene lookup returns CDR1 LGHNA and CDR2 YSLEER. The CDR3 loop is CASSQIGGGPANGYTF. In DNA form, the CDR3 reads TGCGCCAGCAGCCAGATAGGAGGAGGACCCGCGAACGGCTACACCTTC.

The chain's CDR3 is CASSYRVDRDQETQYF. In nucleotides, the CDR3 is TGTGCCAGCAGTTACCGGGTGGACAGGGACCAAGAGACCCAGTACTTC. V is TRBV6-5 and J is TRBJ2-5; 8 bases line up with TRBD1. CDR3 length: 16 amino acids. J was trimmed by 0 bases and V by 2 bases; bases with no gene match: 5. Germline V gene lookup returns CDR1 MNHEY and CDR2 SVGAGI.

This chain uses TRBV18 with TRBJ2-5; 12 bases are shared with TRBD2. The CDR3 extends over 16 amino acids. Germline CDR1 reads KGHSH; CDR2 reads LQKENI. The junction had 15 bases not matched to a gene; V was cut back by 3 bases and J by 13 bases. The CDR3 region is CASSPLPGLAGQGWYF. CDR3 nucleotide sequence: TGTGCCAGCTCACCCTTGCCGGGACTAGCGGGTCAGGGCTGGTACTTC.

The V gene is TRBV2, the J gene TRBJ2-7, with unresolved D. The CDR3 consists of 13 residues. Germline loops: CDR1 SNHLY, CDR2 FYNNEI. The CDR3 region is CAMGTFSSYEQYF. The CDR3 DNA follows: TGTGCAATGGGCACCTTCTCTTCCTACGAGCAGTACTTC. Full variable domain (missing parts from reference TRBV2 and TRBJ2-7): EPEVTQTPSHQVTQMGQEVILRCVPISNHLYFYWYRQILGQKVEFLVSFYNNEISEKSEIFDDQFSVERPDGSNFTLKIRSTKLEDSAMYFCAMGTFSSYEQYFGPGTRLTVT.

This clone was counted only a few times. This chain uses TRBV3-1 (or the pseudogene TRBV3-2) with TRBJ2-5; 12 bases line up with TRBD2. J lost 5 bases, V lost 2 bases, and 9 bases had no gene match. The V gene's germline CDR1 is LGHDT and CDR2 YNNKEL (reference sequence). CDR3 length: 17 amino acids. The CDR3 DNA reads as TGTGCCAGCAGCCAATTTGATAGACTAGCGGGGGTGGAGACCCAGTACTTC. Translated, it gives CASSQFDRLAGVETQYF.

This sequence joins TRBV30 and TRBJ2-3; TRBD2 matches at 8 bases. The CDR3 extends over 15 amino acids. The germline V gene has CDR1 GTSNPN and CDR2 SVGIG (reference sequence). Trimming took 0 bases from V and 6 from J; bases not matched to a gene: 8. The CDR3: CAWSVEGTRRDTQYF. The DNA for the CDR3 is TGTGCCTGGAGTGTTGAAGGGACTAGGCGCGATACGCAGTATTTT.

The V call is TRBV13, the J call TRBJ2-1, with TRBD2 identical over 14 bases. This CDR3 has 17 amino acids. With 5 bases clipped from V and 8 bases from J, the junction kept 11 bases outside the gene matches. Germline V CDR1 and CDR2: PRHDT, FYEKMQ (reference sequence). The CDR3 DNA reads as TGTGCCAGCAGCAGGACTAGCGGGAGGCCTCTTTTCGATGAGCAGTTCTTC. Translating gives CASSRTSGRPLFDEQFF.

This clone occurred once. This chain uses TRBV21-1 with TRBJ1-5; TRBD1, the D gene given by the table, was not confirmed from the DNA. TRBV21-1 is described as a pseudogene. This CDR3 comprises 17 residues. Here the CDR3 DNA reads TGTGCCAGCAGCAAAGACGCTCCCCACAGCCCTAATCAGCCCCAGCATTTT. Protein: CASSKDAPHSPNQPQHF.

DNA of the CDR3: TGTGCCAGCAGCTTAAGCCGGGGTCAGGTCAACGGCTACACCTTC. It is translated as CASSLSRGQVNGYTF. The chain employs TRBV7-2 and TRBJ1-2, with no clear D. The V end was cut by 2 bases, the J end by 8 bases, with 18 bases between. CDR1 is SGHTA and CDR2 is FQGNSA in the germline V gene. The CDR3 length is 15 residues.

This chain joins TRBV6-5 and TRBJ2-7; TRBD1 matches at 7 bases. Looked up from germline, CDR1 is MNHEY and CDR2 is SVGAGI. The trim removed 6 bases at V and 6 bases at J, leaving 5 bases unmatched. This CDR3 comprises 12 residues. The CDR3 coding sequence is TGTGCCAGCAGCTCCGAGGGGGCCGAGCAGTACTTC. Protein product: CASSSEGAEQYF.

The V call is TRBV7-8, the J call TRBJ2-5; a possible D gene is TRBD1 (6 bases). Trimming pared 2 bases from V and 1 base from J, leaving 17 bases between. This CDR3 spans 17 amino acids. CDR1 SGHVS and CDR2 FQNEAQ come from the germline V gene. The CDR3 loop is CASSLSRGQGFQETQYF. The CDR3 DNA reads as TGTGCCAGCAGCTTAAGTCGAGGGCAGGGGTTCCAAGAGACCCAGTACTTC.

The CDR3 nucleotides are TGTGCCAGCAGCGTAGGGCGTGGCTCGGGCTATGGCTACACCTTC. Translation gives CASSVGRGSGYGYTF. The chain uses TRBV9 and TRBJ1-2, with D unclear. V was cut by 0 bases and J by 4 bases, with 13 bases left in between. Looked up from germline, CDR1 is SGDLS and CDR2 is YYNGEE. CDR3 length equals 15 residues.

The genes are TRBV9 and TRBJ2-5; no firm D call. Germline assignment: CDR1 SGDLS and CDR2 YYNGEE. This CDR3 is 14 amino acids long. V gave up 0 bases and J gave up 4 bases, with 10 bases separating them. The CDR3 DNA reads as TGTGCCAGCAGCGTAGGGCTAGTTTCAGAGACCCAGTACTTC. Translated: CASSVGLVSETQYF. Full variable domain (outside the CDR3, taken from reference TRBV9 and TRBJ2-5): DSGVTQTPKHLITATGQRVTLRCSPRSGDLSVYWYQQSLDQGLQFLIQYYNGEERAKGNILERFSAQQFPDLHSELNLSSLELGDSALYFCASSVGLVSETQYFGPGTRLLVL.

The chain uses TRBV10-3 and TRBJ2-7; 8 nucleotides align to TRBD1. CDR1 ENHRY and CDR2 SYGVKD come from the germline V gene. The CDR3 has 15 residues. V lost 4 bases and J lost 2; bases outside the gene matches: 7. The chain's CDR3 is CAISGHPDRAYEQYF. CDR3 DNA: TGTGCCATCAGTGGGCATCCGGACAGGGCCTACGAGCAGTACTTC.

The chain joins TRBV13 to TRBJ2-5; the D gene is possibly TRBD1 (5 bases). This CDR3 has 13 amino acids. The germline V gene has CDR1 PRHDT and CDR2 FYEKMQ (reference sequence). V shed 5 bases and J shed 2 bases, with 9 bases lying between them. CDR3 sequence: CASSTRTQETQYF. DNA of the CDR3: TGTGCCAGCAGCACCAGGACACAAGAGACCCAGTACTTC.

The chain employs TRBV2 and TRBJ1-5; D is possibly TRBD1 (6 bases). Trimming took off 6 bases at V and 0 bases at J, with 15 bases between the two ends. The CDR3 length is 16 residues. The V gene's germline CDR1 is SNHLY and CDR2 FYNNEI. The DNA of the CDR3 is TGTGCCAGCAGAAGACAGGACGAATATAGCAATCAGCCCCAGCATTTT. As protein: CASRRQDEYSNQPQHF.

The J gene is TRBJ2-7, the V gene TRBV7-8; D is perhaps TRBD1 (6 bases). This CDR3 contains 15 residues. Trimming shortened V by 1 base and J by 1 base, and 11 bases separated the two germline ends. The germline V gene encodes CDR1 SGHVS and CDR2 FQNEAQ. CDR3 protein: CASSLVPGQSYEQYF. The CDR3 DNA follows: TGTGCCAGCAGCTTAGTCCCCGGACAGTCCTACGAGCAGTACTTC.

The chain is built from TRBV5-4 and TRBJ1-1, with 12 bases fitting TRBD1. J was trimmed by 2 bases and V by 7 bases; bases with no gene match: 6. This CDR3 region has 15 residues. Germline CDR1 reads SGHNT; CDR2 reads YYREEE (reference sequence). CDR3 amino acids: CASSGTGGLNTEAFF. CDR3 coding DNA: TGTGCCAGCTCCGGGACAGGGGGCTTAAACACTGAAGCTTTCTTT. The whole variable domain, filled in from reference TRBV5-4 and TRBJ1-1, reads ETGVTQSPTHLIKTRGQQVTLRCSSQSGHNTVSWYQQALGQGPQFIFQYYREEENGRGNFPPRFSGLQFPNYSSELNVNALELDDSALYLCASSGTGGLNTEAFFGQGTRLTVV.

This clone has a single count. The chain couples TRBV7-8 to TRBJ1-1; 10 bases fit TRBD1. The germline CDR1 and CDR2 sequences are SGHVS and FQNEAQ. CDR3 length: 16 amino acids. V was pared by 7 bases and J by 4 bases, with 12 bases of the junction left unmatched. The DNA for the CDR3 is TGTGCCAGCATCCTTCTTCCGGGACAGGGGCTCACTGAAGCTTTCTTT. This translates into CASILLPGQGLTEAFF.